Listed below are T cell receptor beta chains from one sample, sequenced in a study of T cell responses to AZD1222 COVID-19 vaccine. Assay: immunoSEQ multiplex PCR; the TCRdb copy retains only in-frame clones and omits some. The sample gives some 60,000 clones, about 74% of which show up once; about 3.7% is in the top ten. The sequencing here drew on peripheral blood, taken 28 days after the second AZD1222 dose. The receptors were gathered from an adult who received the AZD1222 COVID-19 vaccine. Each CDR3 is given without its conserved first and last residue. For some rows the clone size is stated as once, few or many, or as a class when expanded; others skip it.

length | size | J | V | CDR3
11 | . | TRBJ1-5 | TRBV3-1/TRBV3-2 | ASSLTRHQPQH
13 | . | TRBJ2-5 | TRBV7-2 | ASSLAGGSQETQY
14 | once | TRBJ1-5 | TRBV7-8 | ASSSGGTDSNQPQH
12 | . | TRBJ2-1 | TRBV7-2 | ASSLVGGMNEQF
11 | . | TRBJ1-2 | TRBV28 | ASSRDSNYGYT
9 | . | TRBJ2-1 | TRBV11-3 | ASLADNEQF
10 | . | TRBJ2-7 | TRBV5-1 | ASSLVSYEQY
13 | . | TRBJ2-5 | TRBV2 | ASSGTSGGRETQY
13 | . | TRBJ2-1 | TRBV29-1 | SAGTSGGASNEQF
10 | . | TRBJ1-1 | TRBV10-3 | AISDQARGAF
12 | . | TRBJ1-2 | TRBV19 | ASLSPGQSLGYT
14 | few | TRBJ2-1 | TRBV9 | ASSVGPRLANDEQF
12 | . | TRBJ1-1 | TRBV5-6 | ASSLGGRRTEAF
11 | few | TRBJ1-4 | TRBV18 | ASSRGTNEKLF
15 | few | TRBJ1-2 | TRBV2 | ASSPPRQGTRTHGYT
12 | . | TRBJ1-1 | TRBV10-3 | AIKGQVPNTEAF
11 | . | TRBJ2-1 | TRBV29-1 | SVVREGSNEQF
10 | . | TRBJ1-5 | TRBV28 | ASTGANQPQH
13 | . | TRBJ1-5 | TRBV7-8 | ASSLEGQTGQPQH
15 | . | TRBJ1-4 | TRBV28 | ASSSPPQGLGNEKLF
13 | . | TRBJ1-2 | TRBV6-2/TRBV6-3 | ASSYSDGGVAGYT
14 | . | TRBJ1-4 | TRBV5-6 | ASSAGQGRSNEKLF
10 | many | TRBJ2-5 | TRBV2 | ASSGAVETQY
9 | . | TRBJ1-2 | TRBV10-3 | AISELGGYT
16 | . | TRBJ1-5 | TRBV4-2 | ASSQDETGGSGYQPQH